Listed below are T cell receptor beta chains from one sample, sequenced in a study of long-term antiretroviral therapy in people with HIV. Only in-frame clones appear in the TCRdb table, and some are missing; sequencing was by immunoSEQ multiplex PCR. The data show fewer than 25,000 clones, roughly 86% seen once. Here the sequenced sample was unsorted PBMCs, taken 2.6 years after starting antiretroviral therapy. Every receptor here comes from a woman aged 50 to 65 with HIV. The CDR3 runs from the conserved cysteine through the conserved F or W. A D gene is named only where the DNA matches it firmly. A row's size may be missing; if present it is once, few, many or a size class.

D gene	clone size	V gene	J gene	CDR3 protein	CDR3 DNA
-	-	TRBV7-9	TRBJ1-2	CASSVAGTEIGGYTF	TGTGCCAGCTCAGTGGCAGGAACGGAGATCGGCGGCTACACCTTC
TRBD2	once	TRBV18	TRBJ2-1	CASSTAELAGVNEQFF	TGTGCCAGCTCAACCGCGGAACTAGCGGGAGTCAATGAGCAGTTCTTC
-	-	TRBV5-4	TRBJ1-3	CASSFQGRLSGNTIYF	TGTGCCAGCAGCTTTCAAGGACGTCTCTCTGGAAACACCATATATTTT
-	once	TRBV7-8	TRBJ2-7	CASSLDSTGYEQYF	TGTGCCAGCAGCTTAGACTCTACCGGCTACGAGCAGTACTTC
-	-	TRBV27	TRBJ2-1	CASSLMDGIDEQFF	TGTGCCAGCAGTTTAATGGACGGGATTGATGAGCAGTTCTTC
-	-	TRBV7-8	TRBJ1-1	CASSLALRIAEAFF	TGTGCCAGCAGCTTAGCGCTTAGAATAGCTGAAGCTTTCTTT
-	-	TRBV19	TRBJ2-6	CASSMSVSGANVLTF	TGTGCCAGTAGTATGTCTGTCTCTGGGGCCAACGTCCTGACTTTC
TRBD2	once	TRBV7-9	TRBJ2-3	CASSLGLAEDTQYF	TGTGCCAGCAGCCTGGGACTAGCGGAAGATACGCAGTATTTT
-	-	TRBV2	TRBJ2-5	CASSEQNQETQYF	TGTGCCAGCAGTGAACAGAACCAAGAGACCCAGTACTTC
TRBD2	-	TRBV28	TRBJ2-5	CASGGTSGRKETQYF	TGTGCCAGCGGAGGGACTAGCGGGAGGAAAGAGACCCAGTACTTC
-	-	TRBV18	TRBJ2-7	CASSPTPSYEQYF	TGTGCCAGCTCACCAACCCCCAGCTACGAGCAGTACTTC
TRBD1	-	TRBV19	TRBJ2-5	CASSSRTGKVETQYF	TGTGCCAGTAGTAGTCGGACAGGGAAAGTGGAGACCCAGTACTTC
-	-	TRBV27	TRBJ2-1	CASSQVMGANEQFF	TGTGCCAGCAGCCAAGTAATGGGGGCCAATGAGCAGTTCTTC
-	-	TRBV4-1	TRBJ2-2	CASSLPPLDTGELFF	TGCGCCAGCAGCCTACCCCCTCTTGACACCGGGGAGCTGTTTTTT
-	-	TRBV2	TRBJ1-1	CASDLVGTEAFF	TGTGCCAGCGATCTGGTTGGCACTGAAGCTTTCTTT
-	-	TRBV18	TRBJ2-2	CASSPPSGWTGELFF	TGTGCCAGCTCACCACCCTCGGGGTGGACCGGGGAGCTGTTTTTT
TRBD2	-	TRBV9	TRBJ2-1	CASSLRTSGYNEQFF	TGTGCCAGCAGCCTTAGGACTAGCGGCTACAATGAGCAGTTCTTC
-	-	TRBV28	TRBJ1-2	CASSLVGARGYTF	TGTGCCAGCAGTTTGGTAGGGGCGCGTGGCTACACCTTC
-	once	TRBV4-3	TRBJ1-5	CASSQEGQPQHF	TGCGCCAGCAGCCAAGAGGGTCAGCCCCAGCATTTT
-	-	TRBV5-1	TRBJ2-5	CASSPLIDSSVETQYF	TGCGCCAGCAGCCCCTTAATAGACTCGTCCGTGGAGACCCAGTACTTC
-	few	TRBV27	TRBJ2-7	CASRVLSGVYEQYF	TGTGCCAGCAGGGTACTTAGCGGAGTCTACGAGCAGTACTTC
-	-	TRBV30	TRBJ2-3	CAWSVGPDTQYF	TGTGCCTGGAGTGTAGGCCCAGATACGCAGTATTTT
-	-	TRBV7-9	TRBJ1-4	CASSQTAAQSEKLFF	TGTGCCAGCAGCCAAACCGCGGCCCAGTCTGAAAAACTGTTTTTT
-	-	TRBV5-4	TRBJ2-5	CASSLAAAQGETQYF	TGTGCCAGCAGCTTGGCGGCGGCCCAGGGGGAGACCCAGTACTTC
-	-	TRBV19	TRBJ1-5	CASTSQGSQPQHF	TGTGCCAGTACATCTCAGGGTTCTCAGCCCCAGCATTTT
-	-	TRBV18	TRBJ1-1	CASSPHEGVFVAFF	TGTGCCAGCTCACCGCATGAAGGGGTTTTCGTTGCTTTCTTT
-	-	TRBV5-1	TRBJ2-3	CASSLVRSTQAADTQYF	TGCGCCAGCAGCTTGGTGAGGTCTACCCAGGCAGCAGATACGCAGTATTTT
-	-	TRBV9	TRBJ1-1	CASSVADSTEAFF	TGTGCCAGCAGCGTAGCTGACAGCACTGAAGCTTTCTTT
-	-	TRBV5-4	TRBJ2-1	CASSLGGRSGEQFF	TGTGCCAGCAGCTTGGGGGGGAGGTCCGGTGAGCAGTTCTTC
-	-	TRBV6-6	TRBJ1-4	CASSATNEKLFF	TGTGCCAGCAGTGCAACTAATGAAAAACTGTTTTTT
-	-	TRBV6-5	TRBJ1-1	CASSYGGNTEAFF	TGTGCCAGCAGTTACGGAGGCAACACTGAAGCTTTCTTT
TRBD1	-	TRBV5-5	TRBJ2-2	CASTPRRAGTGSTGELFF	TGTGCCAGCACCCCCCGGAGGGCCGGGACAGGGAGTACCGGGGAGCTGTTTTTT
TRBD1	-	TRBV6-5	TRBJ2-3	CASSYSGTGEIDTQYF	TGTGCCAGCAGTTACTCCGGGACAGGGGAAATAGATACGCAGTATTTT
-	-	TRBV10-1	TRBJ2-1	CASLRPKIYNEQFF	TGCGCCAGCCTAAGACCTAAGATCTACAATGAGCAGTTCTTC